These T cell receptor beta chains were read from a single sample in a study of blood T cells in healthy people across ages. TCRdb passed the 5' RACE reads through MiXCR, listing each CDR3 protein once. The sample carries 650,000 to 950,000 distinct CDR3 sequences, around 45% recorded once. Sequenced sample: blood. These TCRs come from a man in his 60s in good health. The CDR3 runs from the conserved cysteine through the conserved F or W. D genes are given only for firm matches. Clone size appears in some rows only: once, few, many, or a class for an expanded clone.

J gene	D gene	V gene	clone size	CDR3 DNA	CDR3 protein
TRBJ2-2	.	TRBV30	.	TGTGCCTGGGAGGGTCCTGGGACCGGGGAGCTGTTTTTT	CAWEGPGTGELFF
TRBJ1-2	.	TRBV7-2	.	TGTGCCAGCAGCTTCATACTACAAATCTATGGCTACACCTTC	CASSFILQIYGYTF
TRBJ2-7	.	TRBV20-1	medium-sized	TGCAGTGCTTTAGGGGGGACGCTCGCCTACGAGCAGTACTTC	CSALGGTLAYEQYF
TRBJ2-1	TRBD2	TRBV4-1	.	TGCGCCGGCAGCCAAGAGGACCGGACTAGCTTGAATGAGCAGTTCTTC	CAGSQEDRTSLNEQFF
TRBJ2-3	TRBD1	TRBV5-1	.	TGCGCCAGCAGCTTGAGAGGGACAGAAAGCACAGATACGCAGTATTTT	CASSLRGTESTDTQYF
TRBJ2-3	TRBD1	TRBV29-1	.	TGCAGCGTGGGGGGACAGGGTAGGTCAGATACGCAGTATTTT	CSVGGQGRSDTQYF
TRBJ2-7	.	TRBV5-1	few	TGCGCCAGCAGCTTGTGGGGGGTATCCGGTTCCTACGAGCAGTACTTC	CASSLWGVSGSYEQYF
TRBJ2-7	.	TRBV6-2/TRBV6-3	.	TGTGCCAGCAGTTGGGCGAACAATGAGCAGTACTTC	CASSWANNEQYF
TRBJ2-3	.	TRBV12-3/TRBV12-4	.	TGTGCCAGCAGTTCCCGGGGAGATGCGCAGTATTTT	CASSSRGDAQYF
TRBJ1-5	.	TRBV12-3/TRBV12-4	many	TGTGCCAGCAGCCCCCTTAATGGGATGCCCCAGCATTTT	CASSPLNGMPQHF
TRBJ1-6	.	TRBV10-3	.	TGTGCCATCAGAAAAACAGGGTTGGATTCACCCCTCCACTTT	CAIRKTGLDSPLHF
TRBJ1-2	.	TRBV5-6	.	TGTGCCAGCAACCCGGGGGGCTACGGTGGCTACACCTTC	CASNPGGYGGYTF
TRBJ2-7	TRBD1	TRBV3-1	.	TGTGCCACCAGAGCCGGGACAGGACTCTACGAGCAGTACTTC	CATRAGTGLYEQYF
TRBJ2-7	.	TRBV7-9	.	TGTGCCAGCAGCCTGGAGAGCTGCGAGCAGTACTTC	CASSLESCEQYF
TRBJ1-5	.	TRBV10-3	.	TGTGCCATCAGTGAGATGGGGGGACGGGAGTCGCCCCAGCATTTT	CAISEMGGRESPQHF
TRBJ2-5	.	TRBV7-2	many	TGTGCCAGCAGCACCGGGCGTTTGGAGACCCAGTACTTC	CASSTGRLETQYF
TRBJ1-2	.	TRBV30	.	TGTGCCTGGAGCGTAGGAGGGCCAGGTTATGGCTACACCTTC	CAWSVGGPGYGYTF
TRBJ2-3	.	TRBV7-2	few	TGTGCCAGCAGCCAAGTCCCAACGCAGTATTTT	CASSQVPTQYF
TRBJ2-1	TRBD2	TRBV20-1	few	TGCAGTGCTAGAGATCCCATCAGCGGGGGGGGGAGTGAGCAGTTCTTC	CSARDPISGGGSEQFF
TRBJ1-5	.	TRBV20-1	.	TGCAGTGCCTCCACCGGGACACCATATAGCAATCAGCCCCAGCATTTT	CSASTGTPYSNQPQHF
TRBJ2-3	.	TRBV7-3	.	TGTGCCAGCAGCTCCCAGCCCGGACTTTCGACGGGAGATACGCAGTATTTT	CASSSQPGLSTGDTQYF
TRBJ2-3	.	TRBV20-1	once	TGCAGTGCTTACGCGGGGTTCGCAGGGGATACGCAGTATTTT	CSAYAGFAGDTQYF
TRBJ1-1	.	TRBV4-3	.	TGCGCCAGCAGCGGTCCCAGGGGGAACACTGAAGCTTTCTTT	CASSGPRGNTEAFF
TRBJ2-2	.	TRBV7-2	.	TGTGCCAGCAGCTTAGCGAGCGGGCCGAACACCGGGGAGCTGTTTTTT	CASSLASGPNTGELFF
TRBJ2-7	.	TRBV10-3	few	TGTGCCATCGGTGCCTTGGAGGAGCAGTACTTC	CAIGALEEQYF
TRBJ1-5	.	TRBV7-4	.	TGTGCCAGCAGCTTTAGAGGGGTGGGCAATCAGCCCCAGCATTTT	CASSFRGVGNQPQHF
TRBJ1-1	.	TRBV20-1	.	TGCAGTGCCACAGGGTACGCCATGAACACTGAAGCTTTCTTT	CSATGYAMNTEAFF
TRBJ2-7	TRBD1	TRBV6-2/TRBV6-3	few	TGTGCCAGCAGTTACGGGACAGGAGTTCGCTACGAGCAGTACTTC	CASSYGTGVRYEQYF
TRBJ1-2	.	TRBV28	few	TGTGCCAGCAGTTTGGCAGCTGGGGGCTACACCTTC	CASSLAAGGYTF
TRBJ2-4	.	TRBV7-2	.	TGTGCCAGCAGCTTAGGGGGGTCAGGGTCGAATTTGGAGCAGTACTTC	CASSLGGSGSNLEQYF
TRBJ2-1	TRBD2	TRBV7-2	few	TGTGCCAGCAGCCAAACAAGCGGGGCCCCCATTGAGCAGTTCTTC	CASSQTSGAPIEQFF
TRBJ2-1	.	TRBV20-1	.	TGCAGTGCTAGTAGAGGTATGTCAGCGACGTATCCGAGTCAGGAGCAGTTCTTC	CSASRGMSATYPSQEQFF
TRBJ2-5	.	TRBV20-1	.	TGCAGTGCTAGCGGAAGGTGGGAGTACCAAGAGACCCAGTACTTC	CSASGRWEYQETQYF
TRBJ1-1	.	TRBV6-2/TRBV6-3	.	TGTGCAGCTGAGGAGGTGTGGAACACTGAAGCTTTCTTT	CAAEEVWNTEAFF
TRBJ1-4	.	TRBV5-4	.	TGTGCCAGCAGCATCGGGACACGTAATGAAAAACTGTTTTTT	CASSIGTRNEKLFF
TRBJ2-1	TRBD1	TRBV6-6	few	TGTGCCAGCAGATTGGACAGGGACTACAATGAGCAGTTCTTC	CASRLDRDYNEQFF
TRBJ2-1	.	TRBV20-1	.	TGCAGTGCTAACGTATTGAACGAGCAGTTCTTC	CSANVLNEQFF
TRBJ2-1	.	TRBV18	many	TGTGCCAGCTCCCGCGGGACAGTCAATGAGCAGTTCTTC	CASSRGTVNEQFF
TRBJ2-1	.	TRBV7-2	.	TGTGCCAGCAGCTTAGTTCGGCTGGCGACAGTCAATGAGCAGTTCTTC	CASSLVRLATVNEQFF
TRBJ2-5	.	TRBV30	.	TGTGCCTGGAGTCCAAAGGAGACCCAGTACTTC	CAWSPKETQYF